The sequence of this T cell receptor (beta chain) was determined in a study of blood T cells in healthy people across ages. Findings and limits, study-wide: The long-lived group displayed more naive CD4+ cells, plus higher diversity, than the aged donors did. Estimated diversity that came from one million T cells was considered an underestimate.

Those donating, healthy Caucasian individuals from Russia, were aged about 6 to 100. It was with a sample-barcoded 5' primer and a J-beta primer mix that a second PCR of roughly 7 to 12 cycles was run. MiXCR, run by TCRdb on the 5' RACE reads, gives a single entry per CDR3 protein. Among 1.8 million or so distinct CDR3 sequences listed, roughly 43% were seen once. On this clonotype: Its specificity is not known.

CDR1 is SGHTA, CDR2 FQGNSA, per germline. The J segment lost 7 bases and the V segment lost 5 bases, leaving 12 bases of the junction unmatched. The CDR3 sequence is 17 residues long. This receptor was obtained from a human donor in good health. The material sequenced was blood. The V gene is TRBV7-2, the J gene TRBJ1-5; 12 bases fit TRBD1. CDR3 sequence (DNA): TGTGCCAGCAGCCCCGACGGGGGACAGGGGGCTTGGCAGCCCCAGCATTTT. Protein product: CASSPDGGQGAWQPQHF.